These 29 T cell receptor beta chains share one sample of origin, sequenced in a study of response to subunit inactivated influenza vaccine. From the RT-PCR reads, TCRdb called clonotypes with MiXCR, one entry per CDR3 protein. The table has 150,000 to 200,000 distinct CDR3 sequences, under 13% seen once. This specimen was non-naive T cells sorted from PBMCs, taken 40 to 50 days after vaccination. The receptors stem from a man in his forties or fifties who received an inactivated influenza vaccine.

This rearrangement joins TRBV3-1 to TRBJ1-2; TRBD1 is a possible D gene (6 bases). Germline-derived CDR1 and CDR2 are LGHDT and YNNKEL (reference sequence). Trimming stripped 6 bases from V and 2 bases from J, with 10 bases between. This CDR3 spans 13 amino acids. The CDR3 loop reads CASSFGTNYGYTF. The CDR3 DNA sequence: TGTGCCAGCAGTTTCGGGACAAACTATGGCTACACCTTC.

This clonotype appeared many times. As DNA, the CDR3 is TGTGCCAGCAGCCTCTACCAACGCGGACTGGGCAGCAATGAGCAGTTCTTC. Translated, it gives CASSLYQRGLGSNEQFF. The rearrangement uses TRBV5-6 and TRBJ2-1; maybe TRBD2 (5 bases). This CDR3 is 17 amino acids long. Germline V gene sequence: CDR1 SGHDT, CDR2 YYEEEE. Trimming took off 4 bases at V and 6 bases at J, with 23 bases between the two ends.

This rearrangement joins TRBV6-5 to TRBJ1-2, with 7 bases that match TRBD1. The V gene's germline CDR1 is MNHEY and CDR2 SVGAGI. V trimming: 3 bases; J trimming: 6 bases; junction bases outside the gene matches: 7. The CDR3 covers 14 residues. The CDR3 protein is CASSYLTGSDGYTF. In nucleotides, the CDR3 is TGTGCCAGCAGTTATCTGACAGGGTCTGATGGCTACACCTTC.

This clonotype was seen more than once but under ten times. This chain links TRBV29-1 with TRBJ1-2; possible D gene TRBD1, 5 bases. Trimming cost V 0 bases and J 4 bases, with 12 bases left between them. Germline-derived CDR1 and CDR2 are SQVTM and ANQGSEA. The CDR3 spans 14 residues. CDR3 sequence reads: CSVEDRDHGYGYTF. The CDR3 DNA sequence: TGCAGCGTTGAAGACCGGGACCACGGCTATGGCTACACCTTC.

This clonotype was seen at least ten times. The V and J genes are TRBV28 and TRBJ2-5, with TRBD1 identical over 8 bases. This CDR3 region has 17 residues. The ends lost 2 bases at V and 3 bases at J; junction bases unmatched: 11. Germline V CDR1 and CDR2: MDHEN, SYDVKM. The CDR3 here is CASSLSFGQGIKETQYF. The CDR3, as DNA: TGTGCCAGCAGTTTAAGTTTCGGACAGGGCATCAAAGAGACCCAGTACTTC.

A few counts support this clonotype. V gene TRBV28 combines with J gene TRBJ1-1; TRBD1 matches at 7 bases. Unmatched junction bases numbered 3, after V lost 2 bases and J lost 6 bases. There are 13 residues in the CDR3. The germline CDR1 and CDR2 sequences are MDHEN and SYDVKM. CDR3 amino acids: CASSLQGGSEAFF. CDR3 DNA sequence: TGTGCCAGCAGTTTACAGGGGGGTTCTGAAGCTTTCTTT.

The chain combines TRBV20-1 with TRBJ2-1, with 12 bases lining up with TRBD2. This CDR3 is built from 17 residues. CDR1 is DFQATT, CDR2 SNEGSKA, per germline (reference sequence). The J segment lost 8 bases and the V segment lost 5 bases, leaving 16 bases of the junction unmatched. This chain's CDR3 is CSAPDLLAGGRSDEQFF. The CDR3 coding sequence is TGCAGTGCTCCCGACCTCCTAGCGGGGGGGCGAAGCGATGAGCAGTTCTTC.

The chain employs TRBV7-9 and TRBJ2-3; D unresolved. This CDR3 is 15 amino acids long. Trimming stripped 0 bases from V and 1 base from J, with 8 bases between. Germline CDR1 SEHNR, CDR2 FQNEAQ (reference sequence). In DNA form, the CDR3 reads TGTGCCAGCAGCTTAGCGGAATCAGGCACAGATACGCAGTATTTT. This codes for CASSLAESGTDTQYF.

The CDR3 is CASSPDVVYEQYF. The CDR3 DNA is TGCGCCAGCAGCCCGGACGTCGTCTACGAGCAGTACTTC. J is TRBJ2-7 and V is TRBV5-1; D gene uncertain. CDR3 length: 13 residues. Germline lookup yields CDR1 SGHRS and CDR2 YFSETQ. V lost 4 bases and J lost 3, with 11 bases in between.

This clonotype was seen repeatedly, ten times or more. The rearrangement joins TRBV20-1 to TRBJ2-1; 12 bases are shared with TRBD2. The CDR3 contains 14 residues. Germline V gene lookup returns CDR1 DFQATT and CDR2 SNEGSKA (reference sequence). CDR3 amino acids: CRPTSGGFEDEQFF. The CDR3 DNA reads TGCAGGCCGACTAGCGGGGGCTTTGAGGATGAGCAGTTCTTC.

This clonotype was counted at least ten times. The CDR3 DNA is TGCGCCAGCAGCCAAGCGTGGGGAACTGGGGCCAACGTCCTGACTTTC. Translation: CASSQAWGTGANVLTF. The chain uses TRBV4-1 and TRBJ2-6; D is undetermined. The germline gives CDR1 MGHRA, CDR2 YSYEKL. CDR3 length equals 16 residues. V was pared by 1 base and J by 2 bases, with 9 bases between.

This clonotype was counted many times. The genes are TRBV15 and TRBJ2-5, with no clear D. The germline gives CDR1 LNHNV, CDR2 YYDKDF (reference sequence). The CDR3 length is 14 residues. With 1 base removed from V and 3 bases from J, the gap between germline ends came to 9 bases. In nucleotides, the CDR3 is TGTGCCACCAGCAGAGTTAACAGAGAAGAGACCCAGTACTTC. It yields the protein CATSRVNREETQYF.

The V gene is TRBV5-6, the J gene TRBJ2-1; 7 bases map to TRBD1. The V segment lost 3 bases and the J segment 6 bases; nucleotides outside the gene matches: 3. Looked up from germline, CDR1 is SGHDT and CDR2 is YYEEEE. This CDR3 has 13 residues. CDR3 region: CASSYGQVNEQFF. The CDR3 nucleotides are TGTGCCAGCAGCTACGGACAGGTCAATGAGCAGTTCTTC. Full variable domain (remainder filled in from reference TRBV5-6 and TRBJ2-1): DAGVTQSPTHLIKTRGQQVTLRCSPKSGHDTVSWYQQALGQGPQFIFQYYEEEERQRGNFPDRFSGHQFPNYSSELNVNALLLGDSALYLCASSYGQVNEQFFGPGTRLTVL.

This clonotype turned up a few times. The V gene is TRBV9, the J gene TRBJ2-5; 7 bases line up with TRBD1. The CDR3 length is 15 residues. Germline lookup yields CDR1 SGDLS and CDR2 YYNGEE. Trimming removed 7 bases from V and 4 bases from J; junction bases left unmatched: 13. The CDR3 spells CASPKEGAPGETQYF. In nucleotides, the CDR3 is TGTGCCAGCCCAAAAGAGGGGGCGCCGGGAGAGACCCAGTACTTC.

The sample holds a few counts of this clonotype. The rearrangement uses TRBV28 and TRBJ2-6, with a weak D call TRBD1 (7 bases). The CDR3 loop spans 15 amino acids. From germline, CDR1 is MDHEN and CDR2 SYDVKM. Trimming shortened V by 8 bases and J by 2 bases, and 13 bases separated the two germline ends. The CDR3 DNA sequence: TGTGCCAGCGGAGGGACAGCCACTGGGGCCAACGTCCTGACTTTC. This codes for CASGGTATGANVLTF.

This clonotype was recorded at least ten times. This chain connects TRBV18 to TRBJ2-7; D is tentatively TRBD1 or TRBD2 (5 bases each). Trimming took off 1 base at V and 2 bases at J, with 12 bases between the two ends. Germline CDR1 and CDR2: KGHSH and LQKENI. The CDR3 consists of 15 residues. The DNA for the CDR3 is TGTGCCAGCTCACCACTCGTTGGGGGACCCTACGAGCAGTACTTC. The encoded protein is CASSPLVGGPYEQYF.

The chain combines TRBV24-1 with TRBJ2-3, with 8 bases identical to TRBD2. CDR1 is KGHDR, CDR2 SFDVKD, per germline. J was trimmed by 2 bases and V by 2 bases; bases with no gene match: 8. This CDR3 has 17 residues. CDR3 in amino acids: CATSDSRIAGLTDTQYF. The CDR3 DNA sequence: TGTGCCACCAGTGATTCCCGGATAGCGGGGCTCACAGATACGCAGTATTTT.

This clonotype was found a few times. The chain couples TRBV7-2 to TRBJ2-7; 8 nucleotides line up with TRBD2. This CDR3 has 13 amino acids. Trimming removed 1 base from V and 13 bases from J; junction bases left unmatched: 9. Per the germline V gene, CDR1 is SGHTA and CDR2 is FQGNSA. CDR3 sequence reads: CASSLGSREAGYF. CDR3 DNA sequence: TGTGCCAGCAGCTTAGGATCGCGGGAGGCTGGATACTTC.

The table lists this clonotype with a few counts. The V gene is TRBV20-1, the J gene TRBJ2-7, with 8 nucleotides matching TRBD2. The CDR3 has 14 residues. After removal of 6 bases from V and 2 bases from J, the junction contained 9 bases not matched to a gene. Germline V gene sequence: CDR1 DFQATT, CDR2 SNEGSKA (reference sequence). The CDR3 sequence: CSANPPSGPYEQYF. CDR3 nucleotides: TGCAGTGCGAACCCCCCTAGCGGGCCCTACGAGCAGTACTTC.

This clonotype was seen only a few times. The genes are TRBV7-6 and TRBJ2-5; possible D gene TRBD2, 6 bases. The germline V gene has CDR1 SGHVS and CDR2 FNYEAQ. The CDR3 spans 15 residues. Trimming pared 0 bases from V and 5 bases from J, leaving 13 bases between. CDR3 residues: CASSLAPGVGETQYF. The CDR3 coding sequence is TGTGCCAGCAGCTTAGCGCCGGGGGTGGGGGAGACCCAGTACTTC.

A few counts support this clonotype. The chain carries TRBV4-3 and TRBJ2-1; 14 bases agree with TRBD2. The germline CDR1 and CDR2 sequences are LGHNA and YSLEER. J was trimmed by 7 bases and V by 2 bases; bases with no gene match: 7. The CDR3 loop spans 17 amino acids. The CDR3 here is CASSQPGLAGDRNEQFF. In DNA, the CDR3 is TGCGCCAGCAGCCAACCGGGACTAGCGGGAGATCGTAATGAGCAGTTCTTC.

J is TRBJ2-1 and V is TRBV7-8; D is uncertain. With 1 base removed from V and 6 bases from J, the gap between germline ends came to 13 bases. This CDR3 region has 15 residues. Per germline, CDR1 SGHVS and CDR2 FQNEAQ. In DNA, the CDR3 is TGTGCCAGCAGCTTAGGTCGGGTTAGGGTCAATGAGCAGTTCTTC. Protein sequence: CASSLGRVRVNEQFF.

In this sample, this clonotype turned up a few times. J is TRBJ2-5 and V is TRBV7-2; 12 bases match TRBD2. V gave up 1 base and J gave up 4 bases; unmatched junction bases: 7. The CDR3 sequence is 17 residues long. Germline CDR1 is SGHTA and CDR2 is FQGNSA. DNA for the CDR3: TGTGCCAGCAGCTTAGGACTAGCGGGAGTGATCGTAGAGACCCAGTACTTC. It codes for CASSLGLAGVIVETQYF.

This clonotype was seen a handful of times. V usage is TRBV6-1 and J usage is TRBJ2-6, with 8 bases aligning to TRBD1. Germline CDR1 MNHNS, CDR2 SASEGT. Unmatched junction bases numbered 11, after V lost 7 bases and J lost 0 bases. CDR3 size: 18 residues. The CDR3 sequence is CASTRGDRGSSGANVLTF. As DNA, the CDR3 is TGTGCCAGCACGAGGGGAGACAGGGGATCCTCTGGGGCCAACGTCCTGACTTTC.

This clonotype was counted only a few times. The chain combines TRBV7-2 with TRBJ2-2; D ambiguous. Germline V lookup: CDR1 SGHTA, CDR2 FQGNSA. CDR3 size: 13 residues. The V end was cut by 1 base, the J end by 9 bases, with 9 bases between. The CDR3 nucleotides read TGTGCCAGCAGCTTAGGGTTCTCGAGGGAGCTGTTTTTT. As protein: CASSLGFSRELFF.

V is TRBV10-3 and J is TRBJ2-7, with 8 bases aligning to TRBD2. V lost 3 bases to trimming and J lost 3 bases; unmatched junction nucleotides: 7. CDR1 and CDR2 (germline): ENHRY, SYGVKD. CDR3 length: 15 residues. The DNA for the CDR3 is TGTGCCATCAGTGACTTAGCGGGGATGCGCTACGAGCAGTACTTC. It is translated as CAISDLAGMRYEQYF.

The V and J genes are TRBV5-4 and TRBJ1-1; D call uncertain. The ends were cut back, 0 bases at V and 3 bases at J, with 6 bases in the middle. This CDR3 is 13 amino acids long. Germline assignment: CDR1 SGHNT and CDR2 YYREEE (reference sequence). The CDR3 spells CASSLAEHTEAFF. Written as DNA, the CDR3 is TGTGCCAGCAGCTTGGCGGAACACACTGAAGCTTTCTTT.

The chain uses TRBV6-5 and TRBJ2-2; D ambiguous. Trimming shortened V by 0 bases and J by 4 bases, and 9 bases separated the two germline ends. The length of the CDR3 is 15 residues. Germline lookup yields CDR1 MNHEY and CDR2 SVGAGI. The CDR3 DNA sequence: TGTGCCAGCAGTTACTCGCTAACGCGCACCGGGGAGCTGTTTTTT. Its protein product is CASSYSLTRTGELFF.

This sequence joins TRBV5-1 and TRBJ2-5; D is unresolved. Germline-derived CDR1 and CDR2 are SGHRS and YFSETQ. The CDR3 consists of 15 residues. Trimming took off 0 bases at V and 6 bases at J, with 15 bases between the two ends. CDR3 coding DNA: TGCGCCAGCAGCTTGGCCTCTCGAGCAGAGCAGACCCAGTACTTC. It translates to CASSLASRAEQTQYF.